Following are 5 T cell receptor beta chains from one sample sequenced in a study of cytomegalovirus exposure and HLA in healthy donors. PCR primers comprised 60 Vbeta and 13 Jbeta primers. Some clones are missing from TCRdb's copy, which holds only in-frame ones; the method was immunoSEQ multiplex PCR. This sample's clone table lists some 110,000 clones. Source material: PBMCs. Receptors were obtained from a man aged 18 to 29 in good health and CMV-seronegative.

The chain links TRBV7-9 to TRBJ1-1; D remains unclear. The germline gives CDR1 SEHNR, CDR2 FQNEAQ (reference sequence). Trimming took 6 bases from V and 2 from J, leaving 7 bases between them. The CDR3 has 12 residues. CDR3 in amino acids: CASRELNTEAFF. In DNA form, the CDR3 reads TGTGCCAGCAGGGAGCTAAACACTGAAGCTTTCTTT.

The chain employs TRBV14 and TRBJ1-1; weak D call: TRBD1 (5 bases). The CDR3 has 15 amino acids. V was cut by 2 bases and J by 3 bases, with 13 bases left in between. Germline CDR1 SGHDN, CDR2 FVKESK. The CDR3 DNA reads TGTGCCAGCAGCCAATTTAAGGGGTCGGACACTGAAGCTTTCTTT. It yields the protein CASSQFKGSDTEAFF.

The chain has TRBV25-1 and TRBJ2-3, with D perhaps TRBD2 (6 bases). V lost 2 bases and J 5 bases, leaving 14 bases between the germline ends. This CDR3 comprises 15 residues. CDR1 and CDR2 from the germline V gene are MGHDK and SYGVNS. CDR3 sequence: CASSEGRGEVDTQYF. Here the CDR3 DNA reads TGTGCCAGCAGTGAAGGTCGAGGGGAGGTAGATACGCAGTATTTT. The whole variable domain, filled in from reference TRBV25-1 and TRBJ2-3, reads EADIYQTPRYLVIGTGKKITLECSQTMGHDKMYWYQQDPGMELHLIHYSYGVNSTEKGDLSSESTVSRIRTEHFPLTLESARPSHTSQYLCASSEGRGEVDTQYFGPGTRLTVL.

The V gene is TRBV4-1, the J gene TRBJ2-3; 11 nucleotides match TRBD2. The V segment lost 3 bases and the J segment 2 bases; nucleotides outside the gene matches: 7. The CDR3 sequence is 17 residues long. The V gene's germline CDR1 is MGHRA and CDR2 YSYEKL. The CDR3 sequence is CASSQNPTSGATDTQYF. The CDR3 bases are TGCGCCAGCAGCCAGAACCCGACTAGCGGGGCCACAGATACGCAGTATTTT.

Note on this clone: The germline gene is not matched at one end of the junction; a read error may be the cause. This rearrangement joins TRBV30 to TRBJ1-2; a weak D match, TRBD1 (5 bases). This CDR3 has 9 amino acids. Germline V lookup: CDR1 GTSNPN, CDR2 SVGIG (reference sequence). The chain's CDR3 is CAWGGPRVF. The DNA for the CDR3 is TGTGCCTGGGGTGGGCCCAGGGTCTTC.